A single sample is the source of the 29 T cell receptor beta chains below, sequenced in a study of shared clonotypes between healthy human individuals. Some clones are missing from TCRdb's copy, which holds only in-frame ones; the method was immunoSEQ multiplex PCR. The repertoire holds 2 million to 2.5 million clones, with 92% as singletons. The sample consisted of naive CD4+ T cells from PBMCs. Subset: CD45RA+ positively selected. Every receptor here comes from a man aged 18 to 30 in good health. Some clones in this sample may be carry-over from other donors' samples.

This clone has only one observation. The V and J genes are TRBV18 and TRBJ2-5, with no clear D. Per germline, CDR1 KGHSH and CDR2 LQKENI. The CDR3 has 15 amino acids. The V and J ends lost 2 bases and 5 bases respectively, with 15 bases between them. DNA for the CDR3: TGTGCCAGCTCACCAGTCATAGGGCAGGCTGAGACCCAGTACTTC. This encodes CASSPVIGQAETQYF. The entire variable domain, with the rest obtained from reference TRBV18 and TRBJ2-5, is as follows: NAGVMQNPRHLVRRRGQEARLRCSPMKGHSHVYWYRQLPEEGLKFMVYLQKENIIDESGMPKERFSAEFPKEGPSILRIQQVVRGDSAAYFCASSPVIGQAETQYFGPGTRLLVL.

The rearrangement joins TRBV6-1 to TRBJ1-1; no reliable D call. The V gene lost 4 bases and the J gene lost 3 bases, with 9 bases spanning the gap. The CDR3 runs 13 residues. CDR1 and CDR2 from the germline V gene are MNHNS and SASEGT. The CDR3 nucleotides read TGTGCCAGCAGTGTCTGGCCGTACACTGAAGCTTTCTTT. As protein: CASSVWPYTEAFF.

The J gene is TRBJ1-5, the V gene TRBV2; TRBD1 matches at 8 bases. The CDR3 is made up of 15 amino acids. In germline, CDR1 is SNHLY, CDR2 FYNNEI. The junction had 6 bases not matched to a gene; V was cut back by 6 bases and J by 2 bases. The CDR3 loop is CASRFDRGGNQPQHF. In nucleotides, the CDR3 is TGTGCCAGCAGATTCGACAGGGGTGGCAATCAGCCCCAGCATTTT.

The V and J genes are TRBV10-2 and TRBJ2-5; the match to TRBD2 covers 7 bases. CDR1 and CDR2 from the germline V gene are WSHSY and SAAADI. V dropped 4 bases and J dropped 1; count of bases not matched to a gene: 3. The CDR3 runs to 14 residues. The CDR3 reads CASSAGRLQETQYF. The CDR3, as DNA: TGCGCCAGCAGTGCCGGGAGGCTCCAAGAGACCCAGTACTTC.

CDR3 loop: CASSPGGLKDTEAFF. CDR3 DNA sequence: TGTGCCAGCAGCCCAGGGGGCCTAAAGGACACTGAAGCTTTCTTT. The V gene is TRBV11-3, the J gene TRBJ1-1, with 8 bases aligning to TRBD1. This CDR3 region has 15 residues. Trimming at V came to 5 bases and at J to 3 bases, leaving 8 bases not matched to a gene. CDR1 and CDR2 (germline): SGHNT, YENEEA. The full variable domain, with the rest looked up from reference TRBV11-3 and TRBJ1-1, is EAGVVQSPRYKIIEKKQPVAFWCNPISGHNTLYWYLQNLGQGPELLIRYENEEAVDDSQLPKDRFSAERLKGVDSTLKIQPAELGDSAVYLCASSPGGLKDTEAFFGQGTRLTVV.

The genes are TRBV5-1 and TRBJ2-2; 8 nucleotides line up with TRBD1. V lost 7 bases, J lost 5 bases, and 4 bases stayed unmatched. CDR1 is SGHRS and CDR2 is YFSETQ in the germline V gene. The CDR3 extends over 13 amino acids. The CDR3 spells CASGRTGTGELFF. CDR3 bases: TGCGCCAGCGGTAGGACAGGGACCGGGGAGCTGTTTTTT.

The chain uses TRBV19 and TRBJ2-5, with TRBD1 matching 8 bases. This CDR3 comprises 14 residues. V dropped 6 bases and J dropped 4; count of bases not matched to a gene: 7. Germline V gene data show CDR1 as LNHDA and CDR2 as SQIVND (reference sequence). This CDR3 is CASRTTGAGETQYF. The CDR3 DNA is TGTGCCAGTAGAACGACAGGGGCGGGAGAGACCCAGTACTTC.

This clone appeared a few times. The gene calls are TRBV29-1 and TRBJ1-1; D call uncertain. Germline CDR1 is SQVTM and CDR2 is ANQGSEA. V lost 6 bases and J lost 2, with 10 bases in between. This CDR3 spans 12 amino acids. CDR3: CSVLSRNTEAFF. CDR3 in DNA: TGCAGCGTACTATCTAGAAACACTGAAGCTTTCTTT.

The chain joins TRBV28 to TRBJ2-5; 8 bases agree with TRBD2. Germline V lookup: CDR1 MDHEN, CDR2 SYDVKM. The CDR3 has 13 amino acids. Germline trimming cut 6 bases from V and 4 bases from J; bases unmatched to any gene: 4. The DNA for the CDR3 is TGTGCCAGCAGCTCGGGAGGGGGAGAGACCCAGTACTTC. Protein sequence: CASSSGGGETQYF.

The CDR3 nucleotides are TGCGCCAGCAGCGGGGGCTCCTATAATTCACCCCTCCACTTT. This translates into CASSGGSYNSPLHF. The chain couples TRBV10-1 to TRBJ1-6; tentatively, D is TRBD1 (5 bases). Germline values: CDR1 WNHNN, CDR2 SYGVQD (reference sequence). This CDR3 has 14 amino acids. Trimming shortened V by 6 bases and J by 0 bases, and 6 bases separated the two germline ends.

The chain employs TRBV6-5 and TRBJ2-3, with TRBD1 as a possible D gene (6 bases). The CDR3 runs to 14 residues. Germline V CDR1 and CDR2: MNHEY, SVGAGI. Trimming shortened V by 2 bases and J by 2 bases, and 8 bases separated the two germline ends. Here the CDR3 DNA reads TGTGCCAGCAGTTACGCAGGGGTCACAGATACGCAGTATTTT. Its protein product is CASSYAGVTDTQYF.

The chain uses TRBV11-2 and TRBJ1-1; D is ambiguous. The V gene's germline CDR1 is SGHAT and CDR2 FQNNGV. Between the trimmed V and J ends, which lost 5 bases and 0 bases, there was a span of 13 bases. The CDR3 runs to 15 residues. The CDR3 nucleotides read TGTGCCAGCAGCCCTCGGTCCGTTATGAACACTGAAGCTTTCTTT. It translates to CASSPRSVMNTEAFF.

This sequence joins TRBV9 and TRBJ2-7; D is perhaps TRBD1 (6 bases). The germline V gene has CDR1 SGDLS and CDR2 YYNGEE. V was trimmed by 4 bases and J by 2 bases, leaving 10 bases between them. The CDR3 runs to 13 residues. CDR3 coding DNA: TGTGCCAGCAGCACAGGGAACCCCTACGAGCAGTACTTC. Its protein product is CASSTGNPYEQYF.

Only one count was recorded for this clone. The J gene is TRBJ2-2, the V gene TRBV18; 8 positions match TRBD2. This CDR3 spans 18 amino acids. Per germline, CDR1 KGHSH and CDR2 LQKENI. With 3 bases clipped from V and 0 bases from J, the junction kept 9 bases outside the gene matches. The CDR3 DNA reads as TGTGCCAGCTCACCGATTCTGGCGGGAGGCTCGAACACCGGGGAGCTGTTTTTT. Amino acid sequence: CASSPILAGGSNTGELFF. Complete variable domain (other parts from reference TRBV18 and TRBJ2-2): NAGVMQNPRHLVRRRGQEARLRCSPMKGHSHVYWYRQLPEEGLKFMVYLQKENIIDESGMPKERFSAEFPKEGPSILRIQQVVRGDSAAYFCASSPILAGGSNTGELFFGEGSRLTVL.

The genes are TRBV28 and TRBJ2-1, with 14 nucleotides matching TRBD2. The CDR3 is 16 residues long. Germline V lookup: CDR1 MDHEN, CDR2 SYDVKM. V dropped 5 bases and J dropped 8; count of bases not matched to a gene: 8. DNA of the CDR3: TGTGCCAGCAGTCCGGGACTAGCGGGAGATTTCGATGAGCAGTTCTTC. Translated: CASSPGLAGDFDEQFF.

The chain recombines TRBV7-9 with TRBJ1-2; TRBD1 aligns across 8 bases. The CDR3 contains 17 residues. Germline CDR1 and CDR2: SEHNR and FQNEAQ (reference sequence). The V segment lost 5 bases and the J segment 0 bases; nucleotides outside the gene matches: 11. In DNA form, the CDR3 reads TGTGCCAGCAGCCCCTGGGGCGGACAGGGTGCTAACTATGGCTACACCTTC. It yields the protein CASSPWGGQGANYGYTF.

The V and J genes are TRBV25-1 and TRBJ2-3; TRBD2 matches at 11 bases. The CDR3 is 16 amino acids. Per germline, CDR1 MGHDK and CDR2 SYGVNS. V trimming: 5 bases; J trimming: 0 bases; junction bases outside the gene matches: 4. The CDR3 sequence: CASSSGLAESTDTQYF. The CDR3 nucleotides read TGTGCCAGCAGTTCGGGACTAGCGGAAAGCACAGATACGCAGTATTTT.

The V gene is TRBV7-8, the J gene TRBJ2-7; D unclear. With 7 bases removed from V and 6 bases from J, the gap between germline ends came to 13 bases. Germline assignment: CDR1 SGHVS and CDR2 FQNEAQ. CDR3 length: 12 residues. The CDR3 loop reads CASTGLLGEQYF. CDR3 bases: TGTGCCAGCACCGGGTTGCTCGGCGAGCAGTACTTC.

This clone was picked up one time. V is TRBV6-6 and J is TRBJ2-2; D uncertain. Trimming pared 7 bases from V and 4 bases from J, leaving 7 bases between. CDR3 length: 12 residues. The V gene's germline CDR1 is MNHNY and CDR2 SVGAGI (reference sequence). CDR3 DNA sequence: TGTGCCAGCAATCTCTCCACCGGGGAGCTGTTTTTT. This gives the protein CASNLSTGELFF.

The chain has TRBV2 and TRBJ2-1, with 14 bases that match TRBD2. V lost 4 bases to trimming and J lost 0 bases; unmatched junction nucleotides: 14. CDR3 length: 21 amino acids. Germline V gene lookup returns CDR1 SNHLY and CDR2 FYNNEI. CDR3 sequence reads: CASSGRLAGGPPLGSYNEQFF. CDR3 bases: TGTGCCAGCAGTGGAAGACTAGCGGGAGGGCCCCCCCTGGGCTCCTACAATGAGCAGTTCTTC.

V usage is TRBV7-9 and J usage is TRBJ2-5, with unresolved D. The CDR3 consists of 12 residues. Germline CDR1 reads SEHNR; CDR2 reads FQNEAQ (reference sequence). The V end was cut by 5 bases, the J end by 5 bases, with 9 bases between. CDR3 residues: CASSAHGETQYF. The CDR3 DNA is TGTGCCAGCAGCGCACACGGGGAGACCCAGTACTTC.

The rearrangement joins TRBV4-1 to TRBJ2-5, with 10 bases lining up with TRBD2. J was trimmed by 5 bases and V by 4 bases; bases with no gene match: 10. There are 16 residues in the CDR3. Germline assignment: CDR1 MGHRA and CDR2 YSYEKL. The CDR3 loop reads CASSLTPAGGPETQYF. CDR3 DNA: TGCGCCAGCAGCCTAACTCCAGCGGGAGGGCCCGAGACCCAGTACTTC.

A single count supports this clone. V usage is TRBV6-1 and J usage is TRBJ2-7, with TRBD1 matching over 10 bases. The germline V gene has CDR1 MNHNS and CDR2 SASEGT. The CDR3 has 15 residues. V lost 2 bases to trimming and J lost 3 bases; unmatched junction nucleotides: 4. CDR3 nucleotide sequence: TGTGCCAGCAGTGAAATTGGGACAGGGGACTACGAGCAGTACTTC. Protein: CASSEIGTGDYEQYF.

V is TRBV5-5 and J is TRBJ2-4; possible D gene TRBD1, 5 bases. Trimming removed 4 bases from V and 0 bases from J, with 8 bases in between. The CDR3 has 14 residues. The germline V gene encodes CDR1 SGHKS and CDR2 YYEKEE (reference sequence). CDR3 bases: TGTGCCAGCAGCCTGACAGTAGCCAAAAACATTCAGTACTTC. It encodes CASSLTVAKNIQYF. Using reference TRBV5-5 and TRBJ2-4 for the parts outside the CDR3, the full variable domain is DAGVTQSPTHLIKTRGQQVTLRCSPISGHKSVSWYQQVLGQGPQFIFQYYEKEERGRGNFPDRFSARQFPNYSSELNVNALLLGDSALYLCASSLTVAKNIQYFGAGTRLSVL.

The chain joins TRBV5-1 to TRBJ1-4; D possibly corresponds to TRBD1 (5 bases). V was trimmed by 3 bases and J by 0 bases, leaving 12 bases between them. The CDR3 has 16 amino acids. CDR1 SGHRS and CDR2 YFSETQ come from the germline V gene. The CDR3 DNA is TGCGCCAGCAGCTCCGGGGGGAGTGCAACTAATGAAAAACTGTTTTTT. Translation: CASSSGGSATNEKLFF.

The V gene is TRBV6-5, the J gene TRBJ1-2; the D is unclear. The CDR3 is 14 residues long. The V and J ends lost 0 bases and 4 bases respectively, with 9 bases between them. Germline CDR1 and CDR2: MNHEY and SVGAGI. Written as DNA, the CDR3 is TGTGCCAGCAGTTACTCGTATCAGTCCTATGGCTACACCTTC. This gives the protein CASSYSYQSYGYTF.

This clone was recorded once. This chain connects TRBV11-2 to TRBJ2-1; tentatively, D is TRBD2 (5 bases). The V end was cut by 0 bases, the J end by 6 bases, with 9 bases between. CDR1 SGHAT and CDR2 FQNNGV come from the germline V gene. The CDR3 contains 14 residues. As DNA, the CDR3 is TGTGCCAGCAGCTTAGAGAGGGCTACCAATGAGCAGTTCTTC. Protein: CASSLERATNEQFF. Using reference TRBV11-2 and TRBJ2-1 for the parts outside the CDR3, the full variable domain is EAGVAQSPRYKIIEKRQSVAFWCNPISGHATLYWYQQILGQGPKLLIQFQNNGVVDDSQLPKDRFSAERLKGVDSTLKIQPAKLEDSAVYLCASSLERATNEQFFGPGTRLTVL.

V usage is TRBV6-1 and J usage is TRBJ2-2; 7 positions match TRBD2. The germline CDR1 and CDR2 sequences are MNHNS and SASEGT. Unmatched junction bases numbered 8, after V lost 4 bases and J lost 3 bases. The CDR3 contains 16 residues. CDR3 region: CASSGTGGGYTGELFF. The CDR3 DNA reads TGTGCCAGCAGTGGCACTGGGGGGGGATACACCGGGGAGCTGTTTTTT.

The rearrangement links TRBV6-1 to TRBJ1-2; perhaps TRBD1 as D (5 bases). V dropped 11 bases and J dropped 3 bases, with 19 bases sitting between them. The germline V gene encodes CDR1 MNHNS and CDR2 SASEGT. CDR3 length equals 14 residues. For the CDR3, the DNA is TGTGCCTCCATCCCAACCCAGGGCTACTATGGCTACACCTTC. Translated: CASIPTQGYYGYTF.